This T cell receptor (beta chain) was documented in a study of early T cells in non-severe SARS-CoV-2 infection. TCRdb ran MiXCR on the 5' RACE reads and lists one entry per CDR3 protein. The sample has more than 95,000 distinct CDR3 sequences; 15% to 20% are singletons. V was trimmed by 8 bases and J by 0 bases, leaving 13 bases between them. Germline V gene data show CDR1 as MDHEN and CDR2 as SYDVKM. This CDR3 comprises 15 residues. The sample was whole blood. The chain uses TRBV28 and TRBJ2-2; D is unresolved. The origin of this receptor is an adult who was a healthcare worker with PCR-confirmed SARS-CoV-2 infection or an uninfected control (not recorded which). The CDR3 DNA reads as TGTGCCAGCTGTAGTGCACAGACGAACACCGGGGAGCTGTTTTTT. This codes for CASCSAQTNTGELFF.